The T cell receptor (beta chain) described here comes from a study of beta chain features in type 1 diabetes. The study, taken as a whole, reports: Any role of HLA type in TCRB rearrangement remained unresolved here.

There was one heparinised blood draw per donor, averaging roughly 100 mL. This clone was counted only a few times. Its antigen remains unknown. Investigators reverse transcribed all isolated RNA, so they sequenced expressed TCRB transcripts. The data were produced by immunoSEQ multiplex PCR, yet TCRdb's version contains in-frame clones alone and is incomplete. This table has a few hundred thousand clones, about 18% appearing once. Germline-derived CDR1 and CDR2 are KGHSH and LQKENI. V gave up 4 bases and J gave up 1 base, with 12 bases separating them. This CDR3 contains 15 residues. This clonotype was sampled from a woman younger than 30 in good health. The specimen sequenced was naive CD4+ T cells from blood. The rearrangement joins TRBV18 to TRBJ2-3; possibly TRBD1 for D (6 bases). The CDR3, as DNA: TGTGCCAGCTCACGGCCAGGGGAGCGCACAGATACGCAGTATTTT. It yields the protein CASSRPGERTDTQYF.